Sequencing of this TCR beta chain was carried out in a study of blood T cell repertoires in COVID-19. About the research overall: Samples representing acute and convalescent COVID-19 were sourced from the United States, Italy and Spain. T cells, B-cell-depleted T cells, or PBMCs supplied cDNA or gDNA.

Original data processing: It was from reference gene primer amplification that nucleated cell counts were estimated. TCRdb's copy holds only in-frame clones and misses some; the assay was immunoSEQ multiplex PCR. V, J and clone size are those of that table, while D and trimming were read from the DNA. Here the sample spans tens of thousands of clones, around 90% being singletons. In germline, CDR1 is MNHNS, CDR2 SASEGT. V shed 2 bases and J shed 2 bases, with 5 bases lying between them. The CDR3 runs 13 residues. The receptor comes from a woman between 55 and 75 years old with active COVID-19. The sequenced material came from peripheral blood. The chain joins TRBV6-1 to TRBJ2-3; D ambiguous. The CDR3 nucleotides read TGTGCCAGCAGTGAAACAAACACAGATACGCAGTATTTT. It yields the protein CASSETNTDTQYF.